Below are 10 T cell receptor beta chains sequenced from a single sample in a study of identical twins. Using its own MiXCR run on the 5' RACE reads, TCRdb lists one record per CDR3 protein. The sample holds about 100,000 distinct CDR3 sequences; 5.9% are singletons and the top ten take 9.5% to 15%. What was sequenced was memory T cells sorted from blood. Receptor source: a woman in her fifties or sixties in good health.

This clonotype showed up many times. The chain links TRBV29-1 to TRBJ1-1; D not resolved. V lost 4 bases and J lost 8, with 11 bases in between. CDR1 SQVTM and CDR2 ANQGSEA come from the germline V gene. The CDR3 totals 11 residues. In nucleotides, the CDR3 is TGCAGCGTTGTCACCGCCTTCGAAGCTTTCTTT. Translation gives CSVVTAFEAFF.

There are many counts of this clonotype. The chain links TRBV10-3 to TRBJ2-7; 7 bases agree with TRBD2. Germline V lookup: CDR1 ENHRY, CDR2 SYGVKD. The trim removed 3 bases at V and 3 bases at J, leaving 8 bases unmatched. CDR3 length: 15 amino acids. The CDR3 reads CAISELARGLYEQYV. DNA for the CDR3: TGTGCCATCAGTGAACTAGCGCGGGGTCTCTACGAGCAGTACGTC.

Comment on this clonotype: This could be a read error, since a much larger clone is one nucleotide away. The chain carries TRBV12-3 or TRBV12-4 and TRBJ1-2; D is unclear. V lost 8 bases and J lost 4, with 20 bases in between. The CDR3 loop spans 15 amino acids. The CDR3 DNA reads TGTGCCAGCTCCCTAAACCGGGGAGACTCCTATGGCTACACCTTC. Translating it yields CASSLNRGDSYGYTF.

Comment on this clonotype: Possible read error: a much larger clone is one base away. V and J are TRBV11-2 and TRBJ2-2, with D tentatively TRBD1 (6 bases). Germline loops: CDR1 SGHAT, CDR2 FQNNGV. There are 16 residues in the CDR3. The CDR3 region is CASSFTGTTNTGKLFF. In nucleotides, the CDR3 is TGTGCCAGCAGCTTTACCGGGACAACGAACACCGGGAAGCTGTTTTTT.

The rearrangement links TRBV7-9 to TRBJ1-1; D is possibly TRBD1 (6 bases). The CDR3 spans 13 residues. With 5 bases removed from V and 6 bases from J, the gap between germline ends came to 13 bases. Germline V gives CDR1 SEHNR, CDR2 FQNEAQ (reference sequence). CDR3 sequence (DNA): TGTGCCAGCAGCCCGCCGGGGGGCGCTGAAGCTTTCTTT. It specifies CASSPPGGAEAFF. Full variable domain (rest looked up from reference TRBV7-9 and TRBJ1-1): DTGVSQNPRHKITKRGQNVTFRCDPISEHNRLYWYRQTLGQGPEFLTYFQNEAQLEKSRLLSDRFSAERPKGSFSTLEIQRTEQGDSAMYLCASSPPGGAEAFFGQGTRLTVV.

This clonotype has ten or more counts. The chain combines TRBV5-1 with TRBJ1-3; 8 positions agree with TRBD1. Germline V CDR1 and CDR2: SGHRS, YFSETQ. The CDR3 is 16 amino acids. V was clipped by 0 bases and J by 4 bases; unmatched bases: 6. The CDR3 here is CASSLETTGAGNTIYF. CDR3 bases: TGCGCCAGCAGCTTGGAAACGACAGGGGCAGGAAACACCATATATTTT.

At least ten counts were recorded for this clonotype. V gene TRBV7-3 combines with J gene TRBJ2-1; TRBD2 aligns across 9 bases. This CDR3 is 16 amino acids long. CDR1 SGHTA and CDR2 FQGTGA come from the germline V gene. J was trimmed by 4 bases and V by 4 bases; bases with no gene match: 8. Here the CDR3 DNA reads TGTGCCAGCAGCTCCGCCGGGCTAGCGGGGTACAATGAGCAGTTCTTC. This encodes CASSSAGLAGYNEQFF.

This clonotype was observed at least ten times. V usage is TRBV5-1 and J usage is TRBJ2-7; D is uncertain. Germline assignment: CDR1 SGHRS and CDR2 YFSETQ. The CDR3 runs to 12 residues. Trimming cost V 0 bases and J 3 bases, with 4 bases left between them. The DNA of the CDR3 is TGCGCCAGCAGCTTGGAAGGCTACGAGCAGTACTTC. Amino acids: CASSLEGYEQYF.

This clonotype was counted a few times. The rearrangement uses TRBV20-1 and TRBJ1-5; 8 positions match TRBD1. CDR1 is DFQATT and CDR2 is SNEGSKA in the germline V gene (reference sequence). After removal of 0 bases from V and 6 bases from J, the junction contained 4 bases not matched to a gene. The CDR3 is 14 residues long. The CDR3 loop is CSARDRTGFQPQHF. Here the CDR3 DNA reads TGCAGTGCTAGAGATCGGACAGGGTTTCAGCCCCAGCATTTT.

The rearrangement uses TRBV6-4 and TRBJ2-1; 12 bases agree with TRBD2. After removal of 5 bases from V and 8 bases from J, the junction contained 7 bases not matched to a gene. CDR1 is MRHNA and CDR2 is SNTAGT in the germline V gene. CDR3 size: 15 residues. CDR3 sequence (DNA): TGTGCCAGCAGTAAGGAGACTAGCGGGAGCTATGAGCAGTTCTTC. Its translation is CASSKETSGSYEQFF.